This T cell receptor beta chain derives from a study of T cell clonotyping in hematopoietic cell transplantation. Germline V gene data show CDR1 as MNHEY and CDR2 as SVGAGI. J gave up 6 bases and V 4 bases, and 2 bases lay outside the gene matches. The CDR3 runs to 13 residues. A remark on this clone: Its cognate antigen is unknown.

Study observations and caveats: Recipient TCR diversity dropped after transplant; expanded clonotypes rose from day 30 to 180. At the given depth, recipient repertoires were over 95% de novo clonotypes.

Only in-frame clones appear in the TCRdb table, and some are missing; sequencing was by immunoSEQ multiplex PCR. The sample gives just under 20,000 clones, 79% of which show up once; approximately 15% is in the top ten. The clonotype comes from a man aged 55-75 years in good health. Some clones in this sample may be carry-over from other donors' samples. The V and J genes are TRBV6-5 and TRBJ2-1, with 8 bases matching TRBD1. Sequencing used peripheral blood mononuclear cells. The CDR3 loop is CASSWDRTNEQFF. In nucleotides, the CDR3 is TGTGCCAGCAGTTGGGACAGGACCAATGAGCAGTTCTTC.